The rows below give T cell receptor beta chains drawn from one sample of a study of cytomegalovirus exposure and HLA in healthy donors. Measured with immunoSEQ multiplex PCR; TCRdb has only the in-frame clones, and not every one. The table includes approximately 110,000 clones, around 70% detected once. The sample taken for sequencing was PBMCs. All receptors derive from a man aged 35 to 55 in good health and CMV-seropositive. The CDR3 runs from the conserved cysteine through the conserved F or W. A D gene is named only where the DNA matches it firmly. Expanded clones get a size class; other rows say once, few or many, or leave the size out.

V gene: TRBV6-4
clone size: .
D gene: TRBD1
J gene: TRBJ2-1
CDR3 DNA: TGTGCCAGCGGGACAGGGGATGGCAATGAGCAGTTCTTC
CDR3 protein: CASGTGDGNEQFF

V gene: TRBV27
clone size: .
D gene: .
J gene: TRBJ2-1
CDR3 DNA: TGTGCCAGCTGGGGTGGGGCGGGATGGGCGTACAATGAGCAGTTCTTC
CDR3 protein: CASWGGAGWAYNEQFF

V gene: TRBV7-9
clone size: .
D gene: TRBD2
J gene: TRBJ2-1
CDR3 DNA: TGTGCCAGCAGCCCGGGAGCGGGGGGCTCCTACAATGAGCAGTTCTTC
CDR3 protein: CASSPGAGGSYNEQFF

V gene: TRBV9
clone size: few
D gene: .
J gene: TRBJ1-2
CDR3 DNA: TGTGCCAGCAGCGTAGAAGGGAGCTATGGCTACACCTTC
CDR3 protein: CASSVEGSYGYTF

V gene: TRBV19
clone size: .
D gene: .
J gene: TRBJ1-2
CDR3 DNA: TGTGCCGCGGCAGAAGGGCAGGGGATGAACTATGGCTACACCTTC
CDR3 protein: CAAAEGQGMNYGYTF

V gene: TRBV10-3
clone size: few
D gene: .
J gene: TRBJ2-3
CDR3 DNA: TGTGCCATCAGCGATGGGGGGAGATCTACAGATACGCAGTATTTT
CDR3 protein: CAISDGGRSTDTQYF

V gene: TRBV19
clone size: .
D gene: .
J gene: TRBJ1-5
CDR3 DNA: TGTGCCAGTAGCATCGACAGTAGCAATCAGCCCCAGCATTTT
CDR3 protein: CASSIDSSNQPQHF

V gene: TRBV7-9
clone size: few
D gene: .
J gene: TRBJ1-5
CDR3 DNA: TGTTCCAGCAGCGCCGGAGATCAGCCCCAGCATTTT
CDR3 protein: CSSSAGDQPQHF

V gene: TRBV28
clone size: .
D gene: .
J gene: TRBJ1-2
CDR3 DNA: TGTGCCAGCAGTCCAACGACCAGGGATGGCTACACCTTC
CDR3 protein: CASSPTTRDGYTF

V gene: TRBV6-5
clone size: few
D gene: .
J gene: TRBJ2-7
CDR3 DNA: TGTGCCAGCAGTCCTGACCAGAGGGAGCAGTACTTC
CDR3 protein: CASSPDQREQYF

V gene: TRBV5-4
clone size: .
D gene: .
J gene: TRBJ2-1
CDR3 DNA: TGTGCCAGCAGCGCTTACCGGGCCCAGGGCAATGAGCAGTTCTTC
CDR3 protein: CASSAYRAQGNEQFF

V gene: TRBV6-1
clone size: .
D gene: .
J gene: TRBJ2-2
CDR3 DNA: TGTGCCAGCAGAAGCGGAGAGGCCGGGGAGCTGTTTTTT
CDR3 protein: CASRSGEAGELFF

V gene: TRBV30
clone size: .
D gene: TRBD2
J gene: TRBJ2-7
CDR3 DNA: TGTGCCTGGAGGCGACTAGCGGGAGGCGAGCAGTACTTC
CDR3 protein: CAWRRLAGGEQYF

V gene: TRBV30
clone size: .
D gene: .
J gene: TRBJ2-7
CDR3 DNA: TGTGCCTGGAGTGTAAACTTCAGGGTATCCTACGAGCAGTACTTC
CDR3 protein: CAWSVNFRVSYEQYF

V gene: TRBV6-1
clone size: .
D gene: .
J gene: TRBJ1-5
CDR3 DNA: TGTGCCAGCAGTCCCTGGGCTGTTAGCAATCAGCCCCAGCATTTT
CDR3 protein: CASSPWAVSNQPQHF

V gene: TRBV10-3
clone size: .
D gene: TRBD2
J gene: TRBJ2-1
CDR3 DNA: TGTGCCACCCAAACTAGCGGGGGACACAATGAGCAGTTCTTC
CDR3 protein: CATQTSGGHNEQFF

V gene: TRBV7-9
clone size: .
D gene: .
J gene: TRBJ2-2
CDR3 DNA: TGTTCCAGCAGTCTATTAGTAGCCGGGGAGCTGTTTTTT
CDR3 protein: CSSSLLVAGELFF

V gene: TRBV4-1
clone size: .
D gene: TRBD2
J gene: TRBJ2-1
CDR3 DNA: TGCGCCAGCAGACCTATTGGACTAGCGGGAGGCAACAATGAGCAGTTCTTC
CDR3 protein: CASRPIGLAGGNNEQFF

V gene: TRBV4-2
clone size: .
D gene: TRBD1
J gene: TRBJ2-7
CDR3 DNA: TGTGCCAGCAGCCAAGCGGGACAGGGAACCTACGAGCAGTACTTC
CDR3 protein: CASSQAGQGTYEQYF

V gene: TRBV13
clone size: .
D gene: TRBD2
J gene: TRBJ2-3
CDR3 DNA: TGTGCCAGCAGGTCTAGCGGGAGAGATACGCAGTATTTT
CDR3 protein: CASRSSGRDTQYF

V gene: TRBV27
clone size: .
D gene: TRBD1
J gene: TRBJ1-2
CDR3 DNA: TGTGCCAGCCGGGACAGGCATCCTGGCTACACCTTC
CDR3 protein: CASRDRHPGYTF

V gene: TRBV18
clone size: .
D gene: TRBD2
J gene: TRBJ2-3
CDR3 DNA: TGTGCCAGCTCAACTAGCGGCCCTAGCACAGATACGCAGTATTTT
CDR3 protein: CASSTSGPSTDTQYF

V gene: TRBV4-1
clone size: few
D gene: .
J gene: TRBJ1-2
CDR3 DNA: TGCGCCAGCAGCCTCGCGGACAGAATCTATGGCTACACCTTC
CDR3 protein: CASSLADRIYGYTF

V gene: TRBV6-5
clone size: .
D gene: .
J gene: TRBJ1-5
CDR3 DNA: TGTGCCAGCAGCCCCCCAAATCAGCCCCAGCATTTT
CDR3 protein: CASSPPNQPQHF

V gene: TRBV29-1
clone size: few
D gene: .
J gene: TRBJ2-3
CDR3 DNA: TGCAGCGTTGGGTTCCCTGTCAGGGATACGCAGTATTTT
CDR3 protein: CSVGFPVRDTQYF

V gene: TRBV4-3
clone size: once
D gene: .
J gene: TRBJ2-7
CDR3 DNA: TGCGCCAGCAGCCAAGACCGGGACTTCGGGTCCGAGCAGTACTTC
CDR3 protein: CASSQDRDFGSEQYF

V gene: TRBV5-1
clone size: .
D gene: TRBD1
J gene: TRBJ2-7
CDR3 DNA: TGCGCCAGCAGCTTGGACGGGACAGCCTACGAGCAGTACTTC
CDR3 protein: CASSLDGTAYEQYF

V gene: TRBV7-2
clone size: few
D gene: .
J gene: TRBJ2-5
CDR3 DNA: TGTGCCAGCAGCATAAATACGGGCCAGGGGGGAGAGACCCAGTACTTC
CDR3 protein: CASSINTGQGGETQYF

V gene: TRBV18
clone size: few
D gene: TRBD2
J gene: TRBJ2-1
CDR3 DNA: TGTGCCAGCTCACCACCCGGGACTAGCGGAAACAATGAGCAGTTCTTC
CDR3 protein: CASSPPGTSGNNEQFF

V gene: TRBV30
clone size: .
D gene: TRBD1
J gene: TRBJ1-2
CDR3 DNA: TGTGCCTGCTCCGGGACAGGGGATGGCTACACCTTC
CDR3 protein: CACSGTGDGYTF

V gene: TRBV5-5
clone size: few
D gene: .
J gene: TRBJ2-1
CDR3 DNA: TGTGCCAGCAGCTTGGGGGAGTACAATGAGCAGTTCTTC
CDR3 protein: CASSLGEYNEQFF

V gene: TRBV7-9
clone size: few
D gene: .
J gene: TRBJ1-1
CDR3 DNA: TGTGCCAGCAGCCCCCCGAGCGGTGAAGCTTTCTTT
CDR3 protein: CASSPPSGEAFF

V gene: TRBV28
clone size: .
D gene: TRBD1
J gene: TRBJ2-1
CDR3 DNA: TGTGCCAGCAGTTTGACAGGGAGCTCCTACAATGAGCAGTTCTTC
CDR3 protein: CASSLTGSSYNEQFF

V gene: TRBV2
clone size: .
D gene: TRBD2
J gene: TRBJ2-5
CDR3 DNA: TGTGCCAGCATCCCGACTAGCGGACAAGAGACCCAGTACTTC
CDR3 protein: CASIPTSGQETQYF

V gene: TRBV4-2
clone size: .
D gene: TRBD2
J gene: TRBJ2-2
CDR3 DNA: TGTGCCAGCAGCCGCGGGAGTCTGAACACCGGGGAGCTGTTTTTT
CDR3 protein: CASSRGSLNTGELFF

V gene: TRBV7-9
clone size: few
D gene: TRBD1
J gene: TRBJ2-7
CDR3 DNA: TGTGCCAGCAGCCCGCGCAAAGTCGGACAGGGAAGGTACGAGCAGTACTTC
CDR3 protein: CASSPRKVGQGRYEQYF

V gene: TRBV7-2
clone size: few
D gene: TRBD1
J gene: TRBJ1-5
CDR3 DNA: TGTGCCACCGCGACAGGGAATAGCAATCAGCCCCAGCATTTT
CDR3 protein: CATATGNSNQPQHF

V gene: TRBV28
clone size: .
D gene: TRBD2
J gene: TRBJ2-7
CDR3 DNA: TGTGCCAGCAATGCGGGAGTCTACGAGCAGTACTTC
CDR3 protein: CASNAGVYEQYF

V gene: TRBV13
clone size: .
D gene: TRBD2
J gene: TRBJ2-1
CDR3 DNA: TGTGCCAGCAGCCTAGCGGGAGGCCTTTACAATGAGCAGTTCTTC
CDR3 protein: CASSLAGGLYNEQFF

V gene: TRBV6-5
clone size: .
D gene: .
J gene: TRBJ1-3
CDR3 DNA: TGTGCCAGCAGCCGCGACAGTACCCGAAACACCATATATTTT
CDR3 protein: CASSRDSTRNTIYF

V gene: TRBV10-3
clone size: .
D gene: .
J gene: TRBJ1-2
CDR3 DNA: TGTGCCATCAGTGAGTTACAGGGAGTAGCCTATGGCTACACCTTC
CDR3 protein: CAISELQGVAYGYTF

V gene: TRBV7-7
clone size: .
D gene: .
J gene: TRBJ1-1
CDR3 DNA: TGTGCTAGCAGCTTAGAACAGGGAACTGAAGCTTTCTTT
CDR3 protein: CASSLEQGTEAFF

V gene: TRBV5-1
clone size: once
D gene: .
J gene: TRBJ2-5
CDR3 DNA: TGCGCCAGCAGCTGGTCAGGGAATATGGAGACCCAGTACTTC
CDR3 protein: CASSWSGNMETQYF

V gene: TRBV11-2
clone size: once
D gene: .
J gene: TRBJ2-2
CDR3 DNA: TGTGCCAGCGGCAGGAAGAACACCGGGGAGCTGTTTTTT
CDR3 protein: CASGRKNTGELFF

V gene: TRBV7-2
clone size: .
D gene: .
J gene: TRBJ1-5
CDR3 DNA: TGTGCCAGCAGCCCTGAGGGGGGGAGTTATCAGCCCCAGCATTTT
CDR3 protein: CASSPEGGSYQPQHF

V gene: TRBV5-1
clone size: .
D gene: .
J gene: TRBJ2-1
CDR3 DNA: TGCGCCAGCAGCTTGGAGACAGCCGGCTACAATGAGCAGTTCTTC
CDR3 protein: CASSLETAGYNEQFF

V gene: TRBV29-1
clone size: few
D gene: .
J gene: TRBJ2-7
CDR3 DNA: TGCAGCGCTCCCGACAGGCGCTCCTACGAGCAGTACTTC
CDR3 protein: CSAPDRRSYEQYF

V gene: TRBV30
clone size: .
D gene: .
J gene: TRBJ1-5
CDR3 DNA: TGTGCCTGGAGTCGGGGTTCGAGCCAGCCCCAGCATTTT
CDR3 protein: CAWSRGSSQPQHF

V gene: TRBV9
clone size: once
D gene: TRBD1
J gene: TRBJ2-7
CDR3 DNA: TGTGCCAGCAGCGACCCCGGGACAGGGGGGACATCCCCCCCTTACGAGCAGTACTTC
CDR3 protein: CASSDPGTGGTSPPYEQYF